This T cell receptor beta chain appears in the sequencing data of a study of chemoradiotherapy in HPV16-positive cancers. As for the study in general: A couple of HPV16-positive patients' cells yielded candidate HPV-specific clones and common motifs.

Details on this clone: Its target is unknown.

Findings and caveats of the study: HPV-responsive T-cell expansion during chemoradiotherapy was linked to improved recurrence-free survival in HPV16-positive patients.

Sequencing used immunoSEQ multiplex PCR; TCRdb keeps in-frame clones, though not all of them. The sample records 30,000 to 40,000 clones, 89% being singletons. The starting material was blood, obtained from a patient who underwent chemoradiotherapy. This TCR derives from a human donor with HPV-associated anogenital cancer.

CDR3: CASSPGILMNTEAFF. The CDR3 region has the DNA TGCGCCAGCAGCCCGGGGATTCTCATGAACACTGAAGCTTTCTTT. The chain couples TRBV5-1 to TRBJ1-1; D remains unclear. CDR1 SGHRS and CDR2 YFSETQ come from the germline V gene. The V gene lost 4 bases and the J gene lost 0 bases, with 13 bases spanning the gap. The CDR3 sequence is 15 residues long.